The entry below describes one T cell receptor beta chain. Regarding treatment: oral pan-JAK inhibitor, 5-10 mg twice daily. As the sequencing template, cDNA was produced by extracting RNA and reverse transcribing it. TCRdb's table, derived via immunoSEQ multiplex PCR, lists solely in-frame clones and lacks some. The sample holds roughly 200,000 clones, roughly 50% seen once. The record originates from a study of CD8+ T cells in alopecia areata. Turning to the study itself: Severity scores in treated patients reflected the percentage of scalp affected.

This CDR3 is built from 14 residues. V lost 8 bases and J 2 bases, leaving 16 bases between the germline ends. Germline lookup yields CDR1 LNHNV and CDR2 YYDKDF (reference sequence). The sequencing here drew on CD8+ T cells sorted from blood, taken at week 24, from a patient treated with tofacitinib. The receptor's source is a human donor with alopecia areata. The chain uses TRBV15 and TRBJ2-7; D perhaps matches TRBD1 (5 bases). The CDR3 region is CATGRGPETYEQYF. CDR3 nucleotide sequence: TGTGCCACCGGAAGGGGTCCTGAGACCTACGAGCAGTACTTC.